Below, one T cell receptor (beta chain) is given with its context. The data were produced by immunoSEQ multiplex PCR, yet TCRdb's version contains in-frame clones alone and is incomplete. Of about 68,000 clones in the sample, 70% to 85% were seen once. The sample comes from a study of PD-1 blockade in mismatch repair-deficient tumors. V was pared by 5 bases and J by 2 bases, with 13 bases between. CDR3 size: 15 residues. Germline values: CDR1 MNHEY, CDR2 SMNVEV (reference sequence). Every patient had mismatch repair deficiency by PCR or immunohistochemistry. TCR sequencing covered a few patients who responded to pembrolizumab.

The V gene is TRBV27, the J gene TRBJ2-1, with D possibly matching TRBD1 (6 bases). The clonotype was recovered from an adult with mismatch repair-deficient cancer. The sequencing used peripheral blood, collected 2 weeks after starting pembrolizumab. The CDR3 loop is CASSPGQFAYNEQFF. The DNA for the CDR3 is TGTGCCAGCAGTCCAGGACAGTTCGCCTACAATGAGCAGTTCTTC.